This T cell receptor beta chain emerged from a study of T-cell reconstitution after alpha-beta-depleted transplantation in children. Unique molecular identifiers featured in how the TCRbeta library was prepared. In TCRdb, the PCR reads were re-called with MiXCR into one record per CDR3 protein. The sample has a few hundred thousand distinct CDR3 sequences; about a fifth are singletons. This clonotype has ten or more counts. This sequence was found in a human donor who donated a stem cell graft to a child with acute myeloid leukemia. The sample here was PBMCs from the stem cell graft donor, taken from the stem cell graft.

For the CDR3, the DNA is TGTGCCAGCAGTTTGAGCGGCGGTGAGCAGTTCTTC. It codes for CASSLSGGEQFF. The chain has TRBV12-3 or TRBV12-4 and TRBJ2-1, with D tentatively TRBD2 (5 bases). The CDR3 runs 12 residues. The V gene lost 3 bases and the J gene lost 9 bases, with 9 bases spanning the gap.